This TCR beta chain was recorded in a study of blood T cell repertoires in COVID-19. Study context: Acute and convalescent COVID-19 specimens originated in the United States, Italy and Spain. The analysed material was cDNA or gDNA that came from T cells, B-cell-depleted T cells, or PBMCs.

The CDR3 runs to 14 residues. V shed 6 bases and J 4 bases; nucleotides not matched to a gene: 7. The germline CDR1 and CDR2 sequences are MDHEN and SYDVKM. The authors' processing: Nucleated cell counts were estimated from reference gene primer amplification. The data were produced by immunoSEQ multiplex PCR, yet TCRdb's version contains in-frame clones alone and is incomplete. V and J calls plus clone size are reproduced from that table; the DNA served to infer D and trimming. The profile shows under 200,000 clones, approximately 87% of them singletons. This clone showed up just once. V is TRBV28 and J is TRBJ1-2, with 8 bases that match TRBD1. The sequenced sample was peripheral blood. This receptor was taken from a woman in her 70s with acute or convalescent COVID-19. The CDR3 loop reads CASRPGGGGYGYTF. The CDR3 coding sequence is TGTGCCAGCAGGCCAGGGGGCGGGGGCTATGGCTACACCTTC.